The clone carrying this T cell receptor (beta chain) occurred a few times. Its antigen remains unknown. The sample belongs to a study of T cell responses to AZD1222 COVID-19 vaccine. Overall study: Pooling of second doses given at about 4 or about 12 weeks was done. Study-level results: Donor demographics were predominantly white British with a female majority; clonal diversity may be underestimated.

CDR3 length: 16 amino acids. CDR1 is SGHVS, CDR2 FNYEAQ, per germline. The V end was cut by 5 bases, the J end by 5 bases, with 21 bases between. Sequenced by immunoSEQ multiplex PCR; TCRdb stores in-frame clones only, minus some. The repertoire holds about 110,000 clones, around 80% seen once, with 4% to 6% in the top ten. The source was peripheral blood, collected on day 0 of AZD1222 vaccination. This TCR came from an adult in good health. The V gene is TRBV7-6, the J gene TRBJ1-1, with D possibly matching TRBD1 (5 bases). The CDR3 sequence is CASSESPQGGGTEAFF. CDR3 bases: TGTGCCAGCAGCGAAAGCCCCCAGGGCGGGGGAACTGAAGCTTTCTTT.